This section outlines one TCR beta chain sequence together with its context. Its antigen remains unknown. The data derive from a study of CD8+ T cells in alopecia areata. About the research overall: Treatment of the treated patients consisted of oral tofacitinib, 5 to 10 mg twice daily. Scalp area affected, as a percentage, set the severity score of treated patients. Study outcomes and limitations: Affected scalp, especially in alopecia totalis/universalis, had a higher clonality than normal scalp did. The study found tofacitinib significantly decreased scalp clonality and expanded CD8+ clones among the top 100.

It was cDNA, reverse transcribed from extracted RNA, that served as the sequencing template. Using immunoSEQ multiplex PCR, the repertoire was profiled, and TCRdb retains in-frame clones only, with some absent. The sample lists about 42,000 clones, just over 65% seen once, with about 20% in the top ten. Treatment indicated: oral pan-JAK inhibitor, 5-10 mg twice daily. V gave up 5 bases and J gave up 0 bases, with 12 bases separating them. The CDR3 is 15 residues long. CDR1 SGHTA and CDR2 FQGTGA come from the germline V gene. The V call is TRBV7-3, the J call TRBJ2-3; no definite D call. The sample was CD8+ T cells sorted from blood, taken at week 4, from a patient treated with tofacitinib. The origin of this receptor is a human donor with alopecia areata. The DNA of the CDR3 is TGTGCCAGCAGCCAGGCCGGCGCGAGCACAGATACGCAGTATTTT. It yields the protein CASSQAGASTDTQYF.